A selection of T cell receptor beta chains follows, all from one sample in a study of shared clonotypes between healthy human individuals. Sequencing was performed with immunoSEQ multiplex PCR; in TCRdb, only in-frame clones are kept and a portion is missing. This table holds around 1.9 million clones, approximately 94% found once. Sequencing used naive CD8+ T cells from PBMCs. All receptors come from a man in his late teens or twenties in good health. Some clones in this sample may be carry-over from other donors' samples. CDR3s include the opening cysteine and the closing phenylalanine or tryptophan. The D gene is left open where the match is weak. Size is omitted from some rows. Given values are once, few, many or a class for expanded clones.

size,V,D,J,CDR3,DNA
once,TRBV9,.,TRBJ2-3,CASSVDGADTQYF,TGTGCCAGCAGCGTAGACGGGGCAGATACGCAGTATTTT
.,TRBV9,.,TRBJ1-3,CASSPSVRAGGNTIYF,TGTGCCAGCAGCCCCTCGGTTCGGGCAGGTGGGAACACCATATATTTT
.,TRBV29-1,.,TRBJ1-2,CSVRRQENYGYTF,TGCAGCGTTAGGAGACAGGAGAACTATGGCTACACCTTC
.,TRBV4-1,.,TRBJ1-1,CASSQVIGMNTEAFF,TGCGCCAGCAGCCAAGTGATAGGAATGAACACTGAAGCTTTCTTT
.,TRBV7-9,.,TRBJ2-7,CASSLGAGEGYEQYF,TGTGCCAGCAGCTTAGGTGCAGGGGAGGGTTACGAGCAGTACTTC
.,TRBV27,TRBD1,TRBJ2-7,CASSSGQGSHEQYF,TGTGCCAGCAGTTCGGGACAGGGCTCCCACGAGCAGTACTTC
.,TRBV7-7,.,TRBJ2-7,CASSLARVIYEQYF,TGTGCCAGCTCCCTGGCCAGGGTCATCTACGAGCAGTACTTC
.,TRBV18,.,TRBJ1-1,CASSPKGPEVMNTEAFF,TGTGCCAGCTCACCCAAAGGGCCCGAGGTAATGAACACTGAAGCTTTCTTT
.,TRBV19,.,TRBJ1-1,CASTGGSVNTEAFF,TGTGCCAGCACCGGGGGTTCGGTGAACACTGAAGCTTTCTTT
.,TRBV27,.,TRBJ2-7,CATSKGSSSYEQYF,TGTGCCACCTCCAAGGGGTCCTCTTCCTACGAGCAGTACTTC
.,TRBV7-6,TRBD2,TRBJ2-2,CASSPGTSGRALGGELFF,TGTGCCAGCAGCCCCGGGACTAGCGGGAGGGCCCTCGGCGGGGAGCTGTTTTTT
.,TRBV27,.,TRBJ1-5,CASSPKGRVDQPQHF,TGTGCCAGCAGCCCTAAGGGCAGGGTGGATCAGCCCCAGCATTTT
.,TRBV10-2,.,TRBJ2-3,CASSRGLTGSDTQYF,TGCGCCAGCAGTAGGGGACTCACGGGATCAGATACGCAGTATTTT
.,TRBV6-1,.,TRBJ2-7,CASSDRLSYEQYF,TGTGCCAGCTCCGACAGGTTGTCCTACGAGCAGTACTTC
.,TRBV7-9,.,TRBJ2-1,CASNTGPSQDNEQFF,TGTGCCAGCAACACGGGCCCCAGTCAGGACAATGAGCAGTTCTTC
.,TRBV7-9,.,TRBJ2-7,CASSLAGLGQYF,TGTGCCAGCAGCTTAGCTGGGCTCGGGCAGTACTTC
once,TRBV29-1,.,TRBJ2-1,CSVVLAASAYNEQFF,TGCAGCGTTGTTCTTGCGGCTAGCGCATACAATGAGCAGTTCTTC
.,TRBV19,.,TRBJ2-1,CASSLSGTPYNEQFF,TGTGCCAGTAGTTTATCCGGGACACCATACAATGAGCAGTTCTTC
.,TRBV11-2,TRBD2,TRBJ2-5,CASSWSGRGETQYF,TGTGCCAGCAGCTGGAGCGGGAGAGGGGAGACCCAGTACTTC
.,TRBV19,TRBD1,TRBJ1-2,CASSIAGQSIYGYTF,TGTGCCAGTAGTATAGCGGGACAGTCGATCTATGGCTACACCTTC
.,TRBV7-9,.,TRBJ2-5,CASSSGPSLGETQYF,TGTGCCAGCAGCTCGGGACCGAGCCTTGGCGAGACCCAGTACTTC
.,TRBV4-1,.,TRBJ2-7,CASSQDWGQLAVNYEQYF,TGCGCCAGCAGCCAAGATTGGGGACAGCTAGCGGTTAACTACGAGCAGTACTTC
.,TRBV19,TRBD2,TRBJ2-1,CASSKGLASSNEQFF,TGTGCCAGTAGTAAGGGACTAGCGTCCTCTAATGAGCAGTTCTTC
.,TRBV11-2,TRBD1,TRBJ2-7,CASSPGTGLYEQYF,TGTGCCAGCAGCCCCGGGACAGGCCTCTACGAGCAGTACTTC
.,TRBV27,.,TRBJ2-3,CASSLYGDTQYF,TGTGCCAGCAGTTTATACGGGGATACGCAGTATTTT
.,TRBV2,.,TRBJ2-7,CASSEAHRRSRHEQYF,TGTGCCAGCAGTGAAGCGCACAGGCGAAGCCGTCACGAGCAGTACTTC
once,TRBV7-3,.,TRBJ1-1,CASSSPVAGGSRGNTEAFF,TGTGCCAGCAGCTCCCCCGTGGCGGGAGGCAGTAGAGGGAACACTGAAGCTTTCTTT
.,TRBV7-6,.,TRBJ2-1,CASSAGIPRNYYNEQFF,TGTGCCAGCAGCGCAGGGATTCCGCGGAACTATTACAATGAGCAGTTCTTC
.,TRBV6-1,.,TRBJ2-1,CASSDLGQRAFEQFF,TGTGCCAGCAGTGATTTAGGACAGCGGGCGTTTGAGCAGTTCTTC
.,TRBV6-5,.,TRBJ1-2,CASSQRQDYGYTF,TGTGCCAGCAGTCAAAGACAGGACTATGGCTACACCTTC
.,TRBV7-9,.,TRBJ2-7,CASSPRQPYEQYF,TGTGCCAGCAGCCCCCGACAGCCCTACGAGCAGTACTTC
.,TRBV13,TRBD1,TRBJ2-1,CASSSGTGGSYNEQFF,TGTGCCAGCAGCTCGGGTACAGGGGGGTCCTACAATGAGCAGTTCTTC
.,TRBV28,.,TRBJ2-5,CASSTSQVGREKVHQETQYF,TGTGCCAGCAGTACGTCACAGGTGGGACGGGAGAAGGTGCACCAAGAGACCCAGTACTTC
.,TRBV6-5,TRBD1,TRBJ2-2,CASSWGQGNTGELFF,TGTGCCAGCAGTTGGGGACAGGGGAACACCGGGGAGCTGTTTTTT
.,TRBV4-1,TRBD1,TRBJ1-4,CASSQGGDRGLTNEKLFF,TGCGCCAGCAGCCAAGGGGGGGACAGGGGTCTAACTAATGAAAAACTGTTTTTT
.,TRBV9,.,TRBJ2-2,CASSVARAGGDANTGELFF,TGTGCCAGCAGCGTAGCAAGGGCAGGGGGGGACGCGAACACCGGGGAGCTGTTTTTT
.,TRBV4-1,.,TRBJ1-3,CASSHRQGNTIYF,TGCGCCAGCAGCCACCGACAGGGAAACACCATATATTTT
.,TRBV7-2,TRBD1,TRBJ1-5,CASSPTGSNQPQHF,TGTGCCAGCAGCCCGACAGGGAGCAATCAGCCCCAGCATTTT
.,TRBV5-1,.,TRBJ2-7,CASSTSGTYEQYF,TGCGCCAGCAGCACGAGCGGAACCTACGAGCAGTACTTC
.,TRBV7-9,.,TRBJ2-2,CASSFFEVGELFF,TGTGCCAGCAGCTTCTTCGAAGTCGGGGAGCTGTTTTTT